This T cell receptor (beta chain) was sequenced for a study of blood T cell repertoires in COVID-19. Overall study context: Whether acute or convalescent, the COVID-19 samples came from the United States, Italy and Spain.

Repertoires were generated with immunoSEQ multiplex PCR, while TCRdb's copy carries only in-frame clones and drops some. Of 91,000 or so clones in the sample, 80% to 95% were seen once. The CDR3 spans 13 residues. From germline, CDR1 is MDHEN and CDR2 SYDVKM. Deletions cut 5 bases from V and 2 bases from J, with 9 bases between. Sequencing input: peripheral blood. The TCR was taken from a woman aged 45-59 years in a cohort sampled during active COVID-19. The V call is TRBV28, the J call TRBJ1-2; TRBD1 is a possible D gene (6 bases). In DNA form, the CDR3 reads TGTGCCAGCAGTCGGACAGAGAACTATGGCTACACCTTC. Amino acid sequence: CASSRTENYGYTF.